This entry is about one T cell receptor beta chain. Antigen unknown. The source of the sample is a study of CXCR3-negative and CXCR3-positive naive CD8 T cells. In germline, CDR1 is SQVTM, CDR2 ANQGSEA. This CDR3 spans 20 amino acids. 5' RACE that incorporated UMI labels was used to prepare the TRB cDNA libraries. TCRdb re-called the 5' RACE reads, yielding one record per CDR3 amino acid sequence without DNA. The table for this sample gives about 41,000 distinct CDR3 sequences. Study findings and constraints: TRBV-TRBJ usage matched between naive CXCR3-negative and CXCR3-positive cells but not between memory cells. Each naive subset displayed comparably high diversity, whereas memory CD8+ cells displayed much lower diversity.

This chain connects TRBV29-1 to TRBJ1-1; without DNA, the TCRdb call of TRBD1 cannot be checked. The clonotype was recovered from a human donor in good health. Some clones in this sample may be carry-over from other donors' samples. What was sequenced was naive CXCR3- CD8+ T cells from blood. Subset here: CD45RO-CCR7+CD27+CD95- naive CD8+ T cells lacking CXCR3 (TNR3-). The chain's CDR3 is CSVEDQVDGQGIPREPRAFF. Variable domain in full (rest from reference TRBV29-1 and TRBJ1-1): SAVISQKPSRDICQRGTSLTIQCQVDSQVTMMFWYRQQPGQSLTLIATANQGSEATYESGFVIDKFPISRPNLTFSTLTVSNMSPEDSSIYLCSVEDQVDGQGIPREPRAFFGQGTRLTVV.